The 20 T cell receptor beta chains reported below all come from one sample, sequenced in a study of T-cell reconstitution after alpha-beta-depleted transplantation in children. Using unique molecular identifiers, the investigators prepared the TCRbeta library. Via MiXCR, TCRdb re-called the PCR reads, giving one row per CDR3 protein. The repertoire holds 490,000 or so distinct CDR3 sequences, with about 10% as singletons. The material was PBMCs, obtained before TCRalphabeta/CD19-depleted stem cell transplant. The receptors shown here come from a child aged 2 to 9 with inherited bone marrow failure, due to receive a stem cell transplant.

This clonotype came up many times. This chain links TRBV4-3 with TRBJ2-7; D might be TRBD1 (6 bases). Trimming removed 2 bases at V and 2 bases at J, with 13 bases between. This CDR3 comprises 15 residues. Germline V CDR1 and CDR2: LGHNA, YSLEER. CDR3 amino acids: CASSQRTDGPYEQYF. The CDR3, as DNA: TGCGCCAGCAGCCAAAGGACAGACGGACCCTACGAGCAGTACTTC.

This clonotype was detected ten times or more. In DNA, the CDR3 is TGTGCCATCAGTGATTGGACCCCCTACGAGCAGTACTTC. Encoded protein: CAISDWTPYEQYF. The chain has TRBV10-3 and TRBJ2-7; D is undetermined. The CDR3 is 13 residues long. Between the trimmed V and J ends, which lost 3 bases and 2 bases, there was a span of 8 bases. CDR1 is ENHRY and CDR2 is SYGVKD in the germline V gene.

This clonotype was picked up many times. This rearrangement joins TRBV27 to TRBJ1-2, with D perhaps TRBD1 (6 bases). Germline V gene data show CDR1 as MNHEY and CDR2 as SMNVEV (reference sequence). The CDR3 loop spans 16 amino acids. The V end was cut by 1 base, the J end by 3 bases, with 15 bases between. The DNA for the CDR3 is TGTGCCAGCAGTTTATGGGGGGGGGCAGCCCACTATGGCTACACCTTC. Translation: CASSLWGGAAHYGYTF.

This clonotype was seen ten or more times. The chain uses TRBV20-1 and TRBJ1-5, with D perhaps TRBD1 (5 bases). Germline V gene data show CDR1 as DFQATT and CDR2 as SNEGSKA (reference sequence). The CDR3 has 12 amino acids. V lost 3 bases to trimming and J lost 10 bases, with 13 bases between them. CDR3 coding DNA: TGCAGTGCTAGGATGGGACCTAACCCCCAGCATTTT. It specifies CSARMGPNPQHF.

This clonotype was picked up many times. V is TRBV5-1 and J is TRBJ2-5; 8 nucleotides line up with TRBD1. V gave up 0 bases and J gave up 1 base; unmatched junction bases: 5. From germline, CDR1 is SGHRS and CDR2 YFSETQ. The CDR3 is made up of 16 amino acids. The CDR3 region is CASSLAAQGAQETQYF. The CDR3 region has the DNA TGCGCCAGCAGCTTGGCCGCGCAGGGGGCCCAAGAGACCCAGTACTTC. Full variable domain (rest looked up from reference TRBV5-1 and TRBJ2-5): KAGVTQTPRYLIKTRGQQVTLSCSPISGHRSVSWYQQTPGQGLQFLFEYFSETQRNKGNFPGRFSGRQFSNSRSEMNVSTLELGDSALYLCASSLAAQGAQETQYFGPGTRLLVL.

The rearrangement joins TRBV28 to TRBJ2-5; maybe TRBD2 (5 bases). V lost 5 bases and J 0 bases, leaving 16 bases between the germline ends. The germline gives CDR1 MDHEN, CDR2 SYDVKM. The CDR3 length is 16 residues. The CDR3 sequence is CASSTRFTQYQETQYF. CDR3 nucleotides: TGTGCCAGCAGTACTAGATTCACGCAGTACCAAGAGACCCAGTACTTC.

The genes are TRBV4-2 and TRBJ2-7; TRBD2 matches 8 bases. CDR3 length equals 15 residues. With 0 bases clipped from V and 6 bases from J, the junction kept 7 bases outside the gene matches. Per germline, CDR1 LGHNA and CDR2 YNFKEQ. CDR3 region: CASSQEAGGIGEQYF. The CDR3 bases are TGTGCCAGCAGCCAAGAGGCGGGAGGCATTGGCGAGCAGTACTTC.

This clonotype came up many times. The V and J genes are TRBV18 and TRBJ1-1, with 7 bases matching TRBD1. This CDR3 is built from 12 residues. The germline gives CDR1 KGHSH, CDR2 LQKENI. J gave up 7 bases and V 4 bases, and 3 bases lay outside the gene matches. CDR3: CASSQGTVEAFF. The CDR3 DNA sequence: TGTGCCAGCTCACAGGGGACAGTTGAAGCTTTCTTT.

The CDR3 DNA follows: TGCAGTGCTAGGTCCTGGCCCCCTTTGGACACCGGGGAGCTGTTTTTT. Translating it yields CSARSWPPLDTGELFF. The chain combines TRBV20-1 with TRBJ2-2; no definite D call. Germline V gene sequence: CDR1 DFQATT, CDR2 SNEGSKA (reference sequence). The CDR3 contains 16 residues. V lost 3 bases to trimming and J lost 3 bases, with 17 bases between them.

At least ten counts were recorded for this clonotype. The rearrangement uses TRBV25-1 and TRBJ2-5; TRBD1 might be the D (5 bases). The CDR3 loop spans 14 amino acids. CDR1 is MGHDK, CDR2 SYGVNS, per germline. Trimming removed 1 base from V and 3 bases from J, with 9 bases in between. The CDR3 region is CASSESETEETQYF. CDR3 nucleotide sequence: TGTGCCAGCAGTGAATCGGAGACAGAAGAGACCCAGTACTTC. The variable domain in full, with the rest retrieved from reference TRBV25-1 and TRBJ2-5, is EADIYQTPRYLVIGTGKKITLECSQTMGHDKMYWYQQDPGMELHLIHYSYGVNSTEKGDLSSESTVSRIRTEHFPLTLESARPSHTSQYLCASSESETEETQYFGPGTRLLVL.

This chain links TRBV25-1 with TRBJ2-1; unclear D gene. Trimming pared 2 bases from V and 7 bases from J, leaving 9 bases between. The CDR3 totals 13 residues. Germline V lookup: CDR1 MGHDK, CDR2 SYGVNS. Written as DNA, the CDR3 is TGTGCCAGCAGTGAAATGGAAGGGAATGAGCAGTTCTTC. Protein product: CASSEMEGNEQFF.

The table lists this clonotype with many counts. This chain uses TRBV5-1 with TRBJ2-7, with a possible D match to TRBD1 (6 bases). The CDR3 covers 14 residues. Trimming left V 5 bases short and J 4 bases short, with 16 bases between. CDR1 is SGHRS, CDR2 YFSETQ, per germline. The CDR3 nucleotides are TGCGCCAGCAGAACCACCAGGGGATCGTACGAGCAGTACTTC. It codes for CASRTTRGSYEQYF.

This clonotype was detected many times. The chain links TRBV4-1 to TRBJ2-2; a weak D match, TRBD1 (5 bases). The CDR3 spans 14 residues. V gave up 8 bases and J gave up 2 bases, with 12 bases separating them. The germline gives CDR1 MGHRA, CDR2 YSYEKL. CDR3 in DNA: TGCGCCAGCCGGGCAGGGATCAACACCGGGGAGCTGTTTTTT. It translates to CASRAGINTGELFF.

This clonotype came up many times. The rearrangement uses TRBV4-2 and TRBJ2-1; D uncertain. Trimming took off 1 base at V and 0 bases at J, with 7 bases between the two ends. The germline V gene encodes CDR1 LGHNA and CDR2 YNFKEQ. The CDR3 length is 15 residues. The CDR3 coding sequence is TGTGCCAGCAGCCAAGCGGCCACCTCCTACAATGAGCAGTTCTTC. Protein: CASSQAATSYNEQFF.

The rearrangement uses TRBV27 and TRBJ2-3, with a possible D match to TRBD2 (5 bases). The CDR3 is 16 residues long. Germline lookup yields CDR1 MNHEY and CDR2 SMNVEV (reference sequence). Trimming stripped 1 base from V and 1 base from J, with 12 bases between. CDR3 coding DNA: TGTGCCAGCAGTTTATATAGCGTTTCGGGCACAGATACGCAGTATTTT. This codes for CASSLYSVSGTDTQYF.

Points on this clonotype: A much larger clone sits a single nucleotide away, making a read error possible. The chain's CDR3 is CASRRTEGVETQYF. The CDR3 DNA reads TGTGCCAGCAGGCGTACCGAGGGCGTCGAGACCCAGTACTTC. V usage is TRBV7-2 and J usage is TRBJ2-5; D is perhaps TRBD2 (5 bases). Germline V gives CDR1 SGHTA, CDR2 FQGNSA. V dropped 6 bases and J dropped 5 bases, with 16 bases sitting between them. This CDR3 comprises 14 residues.

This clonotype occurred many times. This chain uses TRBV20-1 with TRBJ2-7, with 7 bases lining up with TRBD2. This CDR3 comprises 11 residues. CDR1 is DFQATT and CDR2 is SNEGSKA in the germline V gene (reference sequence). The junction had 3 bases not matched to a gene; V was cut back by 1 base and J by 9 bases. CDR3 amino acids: CSARAGRGQYF. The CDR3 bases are TGCAGTGCTAGAGCGGGGAGGGGGCAGTACTTC.

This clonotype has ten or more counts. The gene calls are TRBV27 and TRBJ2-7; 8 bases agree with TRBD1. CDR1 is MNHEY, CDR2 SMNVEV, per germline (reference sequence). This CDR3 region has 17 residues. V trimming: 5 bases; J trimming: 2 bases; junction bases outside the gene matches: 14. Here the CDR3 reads CASSPARGQGKTYEQYF. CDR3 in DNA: TGTGCCAGCAGTCCGGCCAGAGGACAGGGTAAAACCTACGAGCAGTACTTC.

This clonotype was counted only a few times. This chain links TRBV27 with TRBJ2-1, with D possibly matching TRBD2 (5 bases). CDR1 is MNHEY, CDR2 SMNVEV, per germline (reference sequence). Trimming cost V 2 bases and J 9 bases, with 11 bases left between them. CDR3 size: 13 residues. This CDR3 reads CASSLSGDLEQFF. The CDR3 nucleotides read TGTGCCAGCAGTTTAAGCGGCGACCTTGAGCAGTTCTTC.

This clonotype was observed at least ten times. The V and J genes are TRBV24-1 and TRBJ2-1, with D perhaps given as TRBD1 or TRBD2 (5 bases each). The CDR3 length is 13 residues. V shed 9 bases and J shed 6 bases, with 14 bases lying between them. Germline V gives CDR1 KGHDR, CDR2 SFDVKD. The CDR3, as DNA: TGTGCCACCGGGGACCCGTCGCTCAATGAGCAGTTCTTC. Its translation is CATGDPSLNEQFF.